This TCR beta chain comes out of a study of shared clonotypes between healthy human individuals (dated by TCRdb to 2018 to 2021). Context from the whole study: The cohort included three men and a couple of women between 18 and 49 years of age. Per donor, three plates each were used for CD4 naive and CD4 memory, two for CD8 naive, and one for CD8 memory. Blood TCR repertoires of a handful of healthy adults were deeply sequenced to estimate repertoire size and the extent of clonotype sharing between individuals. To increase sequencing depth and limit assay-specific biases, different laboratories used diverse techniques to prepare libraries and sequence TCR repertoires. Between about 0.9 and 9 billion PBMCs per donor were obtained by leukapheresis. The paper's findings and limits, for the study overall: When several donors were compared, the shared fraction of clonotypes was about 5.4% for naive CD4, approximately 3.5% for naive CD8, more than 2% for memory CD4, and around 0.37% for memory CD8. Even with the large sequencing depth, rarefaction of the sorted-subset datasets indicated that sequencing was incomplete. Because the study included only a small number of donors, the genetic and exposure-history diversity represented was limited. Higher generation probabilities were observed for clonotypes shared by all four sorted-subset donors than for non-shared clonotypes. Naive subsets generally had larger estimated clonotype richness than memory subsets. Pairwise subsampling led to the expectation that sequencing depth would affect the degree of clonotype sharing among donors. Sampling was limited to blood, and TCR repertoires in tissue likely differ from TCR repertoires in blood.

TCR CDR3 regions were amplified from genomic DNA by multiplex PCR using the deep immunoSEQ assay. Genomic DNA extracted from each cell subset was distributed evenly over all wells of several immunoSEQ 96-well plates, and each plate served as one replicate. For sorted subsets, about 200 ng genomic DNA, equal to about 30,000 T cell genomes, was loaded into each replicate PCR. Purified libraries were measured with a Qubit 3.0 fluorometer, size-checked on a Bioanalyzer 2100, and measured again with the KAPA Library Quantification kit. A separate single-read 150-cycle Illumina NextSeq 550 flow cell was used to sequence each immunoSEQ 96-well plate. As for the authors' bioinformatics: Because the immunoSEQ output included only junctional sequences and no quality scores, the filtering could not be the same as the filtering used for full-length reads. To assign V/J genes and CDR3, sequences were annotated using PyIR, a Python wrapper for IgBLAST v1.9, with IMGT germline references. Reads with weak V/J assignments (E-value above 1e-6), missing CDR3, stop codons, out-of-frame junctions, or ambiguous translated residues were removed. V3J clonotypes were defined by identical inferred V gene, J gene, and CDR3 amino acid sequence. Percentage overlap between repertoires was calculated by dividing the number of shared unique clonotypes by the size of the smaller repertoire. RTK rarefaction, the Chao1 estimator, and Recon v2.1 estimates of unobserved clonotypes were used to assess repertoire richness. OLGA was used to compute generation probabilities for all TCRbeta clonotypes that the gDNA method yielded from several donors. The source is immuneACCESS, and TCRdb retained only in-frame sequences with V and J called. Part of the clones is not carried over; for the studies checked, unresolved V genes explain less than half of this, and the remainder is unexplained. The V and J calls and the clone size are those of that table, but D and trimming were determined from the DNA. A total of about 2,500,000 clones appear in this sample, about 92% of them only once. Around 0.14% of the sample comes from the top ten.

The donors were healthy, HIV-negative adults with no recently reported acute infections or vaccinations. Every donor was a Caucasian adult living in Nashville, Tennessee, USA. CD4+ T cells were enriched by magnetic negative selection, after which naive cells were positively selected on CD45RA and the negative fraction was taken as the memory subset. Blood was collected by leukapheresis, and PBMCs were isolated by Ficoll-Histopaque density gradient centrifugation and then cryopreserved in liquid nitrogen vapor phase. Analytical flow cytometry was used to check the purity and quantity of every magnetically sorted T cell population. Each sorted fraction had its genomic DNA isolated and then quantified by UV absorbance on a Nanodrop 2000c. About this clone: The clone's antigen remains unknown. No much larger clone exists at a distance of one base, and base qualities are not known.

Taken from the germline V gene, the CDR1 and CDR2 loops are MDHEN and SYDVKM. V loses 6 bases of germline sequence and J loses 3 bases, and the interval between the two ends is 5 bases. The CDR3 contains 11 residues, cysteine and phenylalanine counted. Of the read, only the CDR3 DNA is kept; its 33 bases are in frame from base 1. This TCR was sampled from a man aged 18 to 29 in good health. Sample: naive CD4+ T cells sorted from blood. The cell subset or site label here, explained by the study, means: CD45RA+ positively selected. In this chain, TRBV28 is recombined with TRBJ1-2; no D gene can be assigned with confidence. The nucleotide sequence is TGTGCCAGCAGGCCGGACTATGGCTACACCTTC. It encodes CASRPDYGYTF.